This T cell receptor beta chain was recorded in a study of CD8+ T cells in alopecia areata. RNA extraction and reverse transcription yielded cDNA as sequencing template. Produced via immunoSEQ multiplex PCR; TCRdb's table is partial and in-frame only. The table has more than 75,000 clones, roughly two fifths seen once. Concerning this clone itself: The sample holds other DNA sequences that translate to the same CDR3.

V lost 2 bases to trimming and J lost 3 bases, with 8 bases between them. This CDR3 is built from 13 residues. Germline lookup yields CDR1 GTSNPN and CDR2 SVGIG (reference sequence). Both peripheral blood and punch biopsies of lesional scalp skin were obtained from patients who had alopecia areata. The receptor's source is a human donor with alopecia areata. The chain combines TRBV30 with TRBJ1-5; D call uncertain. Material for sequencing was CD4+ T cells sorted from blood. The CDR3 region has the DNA TGTGCCTGGAGTTATGGGGACAATCAGCCCCAGCATTTT. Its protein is CAWSYGDNQPQHF.